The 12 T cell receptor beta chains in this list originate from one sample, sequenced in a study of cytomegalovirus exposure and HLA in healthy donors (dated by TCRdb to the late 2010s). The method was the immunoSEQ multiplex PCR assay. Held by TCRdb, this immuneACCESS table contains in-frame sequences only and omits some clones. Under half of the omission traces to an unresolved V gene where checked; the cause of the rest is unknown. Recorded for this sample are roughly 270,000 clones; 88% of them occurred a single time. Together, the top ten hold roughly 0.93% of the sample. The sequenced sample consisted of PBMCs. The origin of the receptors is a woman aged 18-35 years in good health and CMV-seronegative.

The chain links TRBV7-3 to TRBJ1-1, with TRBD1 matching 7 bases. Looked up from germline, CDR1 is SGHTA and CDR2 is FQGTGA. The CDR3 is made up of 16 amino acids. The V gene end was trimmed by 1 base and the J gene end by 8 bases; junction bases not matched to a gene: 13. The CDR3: CASSLSPEGAGGEAFF. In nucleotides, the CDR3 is TGTGCCAGCAGCTTAAGTCCTGAGGGGGCTGGTGGGGAAGCTTTCTTT.

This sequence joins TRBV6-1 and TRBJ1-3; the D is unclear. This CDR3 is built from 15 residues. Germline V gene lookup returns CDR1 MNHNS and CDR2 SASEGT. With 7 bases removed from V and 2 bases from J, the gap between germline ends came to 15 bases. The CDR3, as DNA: TGTGCCAGCATTACTCAAACCCTTCCTGGAAACACCATATATTTT. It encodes CASITQTLPGNTIYF.

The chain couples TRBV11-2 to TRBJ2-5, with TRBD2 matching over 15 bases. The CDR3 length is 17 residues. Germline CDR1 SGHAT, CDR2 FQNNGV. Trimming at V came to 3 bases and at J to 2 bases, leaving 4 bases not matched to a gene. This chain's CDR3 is CASSFLGLAGGQETQYF. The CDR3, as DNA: TGTGCCAGCAGCTTCTTAGGACTAGCGGGAGGGCAAGAGACCCAGTACTTC.

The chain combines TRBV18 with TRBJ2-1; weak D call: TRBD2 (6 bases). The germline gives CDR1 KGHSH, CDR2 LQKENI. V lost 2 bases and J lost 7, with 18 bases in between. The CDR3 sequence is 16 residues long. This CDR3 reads CASSPMGRRGPNEQFF. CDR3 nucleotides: TGTGCCAGCTCACCAATGGGACGGCGGGGCCCGAATGAGCAGTTCTTC.

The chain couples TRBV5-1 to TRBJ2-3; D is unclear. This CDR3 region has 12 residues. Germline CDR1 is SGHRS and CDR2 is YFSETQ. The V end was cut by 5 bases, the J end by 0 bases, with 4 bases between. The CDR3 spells CASRRSTDTQYF. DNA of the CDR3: TGCGCCAGCAGGCGTAGCACAGATACGCAGTATTTT. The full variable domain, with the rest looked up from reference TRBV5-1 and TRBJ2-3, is KAGVTQTPRYLIKTRGQQVTLSCSPISGHRSVSWYQQTPGQGLQFLFEYFSETQRNKGNFPGRFSGRQFSNSRSEMNVSTLELGDSALYLCASRRSTDTQYFGPGTRLTVL.

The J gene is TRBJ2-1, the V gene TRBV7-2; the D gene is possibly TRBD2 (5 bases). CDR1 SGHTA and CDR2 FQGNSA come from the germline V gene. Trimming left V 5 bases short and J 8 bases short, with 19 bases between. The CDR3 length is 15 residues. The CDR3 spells CASSQTGIKTDEQFF. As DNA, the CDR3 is TGTGCCAGCAGCCAGACCGGGATCAAGACGGATGAGCAGTTCTTC.

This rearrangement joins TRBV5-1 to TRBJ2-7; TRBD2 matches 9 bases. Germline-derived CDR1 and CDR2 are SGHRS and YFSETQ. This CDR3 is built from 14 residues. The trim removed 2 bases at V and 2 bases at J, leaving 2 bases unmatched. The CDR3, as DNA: TGCGCCAGCAGCTTTCGGACTAGCGCCTACGAGCAGTACTTC. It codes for CASSFRTSAYEQYF.

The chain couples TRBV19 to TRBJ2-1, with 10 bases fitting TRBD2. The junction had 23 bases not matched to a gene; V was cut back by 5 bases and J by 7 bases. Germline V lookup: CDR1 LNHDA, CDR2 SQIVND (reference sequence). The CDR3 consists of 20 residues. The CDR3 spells CASSARRASGRLRPRNEQFF. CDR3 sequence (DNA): TGTGCCAGTAGTGCCCGAAGGGCTAGCGGGAGACTCAGGCCGCGAAATGAGCAGTTCTTC.

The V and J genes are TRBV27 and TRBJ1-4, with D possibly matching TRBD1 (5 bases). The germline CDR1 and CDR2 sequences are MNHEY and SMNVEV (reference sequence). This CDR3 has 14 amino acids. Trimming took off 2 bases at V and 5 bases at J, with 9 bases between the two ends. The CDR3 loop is CASSLDRLNEKLFF. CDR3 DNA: TGTGCCAGCAGTTTAGACAGACTGAATGAAAAACTGTTTTTT.

In nucleotides, the CDR3 is TGCAGTGCTGCCCGGGACAGGGAACTGTTTTTT. It yields the protein CSAARDRELFF. The chain has TRBV20-1 and TRBJ1-4; 9 bases map to TRBD1. V trimming: 5 bases; J trimming: 12 bases; junction bases outside the gene matches: 4. This CDR3 comprises 11 residues. Per germline, CDR1 DFQATT and CDR2 SNEGSKA (reference sequence).

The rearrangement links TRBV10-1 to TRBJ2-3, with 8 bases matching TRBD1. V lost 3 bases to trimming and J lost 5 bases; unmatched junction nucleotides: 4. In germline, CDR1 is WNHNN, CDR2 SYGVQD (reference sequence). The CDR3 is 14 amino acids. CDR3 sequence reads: CASSDGQGEDTQYF. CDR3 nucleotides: TGCGCCAGCAGTGATGGACAGGGTGAAGATACGCAGTATTTT.

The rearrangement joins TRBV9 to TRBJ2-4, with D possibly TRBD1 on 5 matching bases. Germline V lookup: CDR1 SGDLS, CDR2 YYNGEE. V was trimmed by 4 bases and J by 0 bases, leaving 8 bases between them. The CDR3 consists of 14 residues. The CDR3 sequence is CASSPDTAKNIQYF. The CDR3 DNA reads TGTGCCAGCAGCCCGGACACAGCCAAAAACATTCAGTACTTC.